What follows are 23 T cell receptor beta chains derived from one specimen sequenced in a study of cytomegalovirus exposure and HLA in healthy donors. The PCR made use of 60 Vbeta and 13 Jbeta primers. Sequencing used immunoSEQ multiplex PCR; TCRdb keeps in-frame clones, though not all of them. The top ten clones hold roughly 13% of a sample with about 80,000 clones, approximately 79% of them seen once. Specimen: PBMCs. These receptors were taken from a human donor in good health.

This clone has a single count. This sequence joins TRBV13 and TRBJ2-7; D remains unclear. V was cut by 5 bases and J by 2 bases, with 13 bases left in between. Germline loops: CDR1 PRHDT, CDR2 FYEKMQ (reference sequence). The CDR3 spans 14 residues. The CDR3 region has the DNA TGTGCCAGCAGCCCTCCGGGTCCTCCCTACGAGCAGTACTTC. Translated: CASSPPGPPYEQYF.

The chain carries TRBV5-1 and TRBJ2-1; 10 bases agree with TRBD2. Unmatched junction bases numbered 16, after V lost 4 bases and J lost 0 bases. Germline V CDR1 and CDR2: SGHRS, YFSETQ. The CDR3 covers 20 residues. CDR3 amino acids: CASSTPSGGLSLSSYNEQFF. Written as DNA, the CDR3 is TGCGCCAGCAGCACACCTAGCGGGGGACTCTCCTTGAGCTCCTACAATGAGCAGTTCTTC.

This clone was seen once. The chain uses TRBV7-9 and TRBJ2-5, with a tentative D call TRBD1 (6 bases). V lost 1 base and J lost 0, with 15 bases in between. The CDR3 loop spans 17 amino acids. Germline assignment: CDR1 SEHNR and CDR2 FQNEAQ (reference sequence). CDR3 sequence: CASSLGSGTGYQETQYF. The CDR3 DNA reads TGTGCCAGCAGCTTAGGGTCCGGAACAGGGTACCAAGAGACCCAGTACTTC.

The chain employs TRBV1 and TRBJ2-3; whether TRBD2, the table's D call, matches the DNA was not checked. TRBV1 is a documented pseudogene. This CDR3 spans 17 amino acids. CDR3 sequence (DNA): TGCACCAGCAGCCAATCACGTGGGGGAGGTAGCACAGATACGCAGTATTTT. It yields the protein CTSSQSRGGGSTDTQYF.

The V call is TRBV5-1, the J call TRBJ2-2; the D gene is possibly TRBD1 (5 bases). Germline lookup yields CDR1 SGHRS and CDR2 YFSETQ. Trimming cost V 5 bases and J 1 base, with 9 bases left between them. The CDR3 is 14 amino acids. CDR3 sequence reads: CASSAQGNTGELFF. The CDR3, as DNA: TGCGCCAGCAGTGCTCAGGGGAACACCGGGGAGCTGTTTTTT.

The V gene is TRBV27, the J gene TRBJ2-1, with D hard to call. V was clipped by 3 bases and J by 6 bases, with 9 bases between them. CDR3 length equals 13 residues. Germline V lookup: CDR1 MNHEY, CDR2 SMNVEV (reference sequence). The CDR3, as DNA: TGTGCCAGCAGTTTTTCTCCGGGCAATGAGCAGTTCTTC. Residues: CASSFSPGNEQFF.

The table lists this clone with a count of one. This chain connects TRBV6-5 to TRBJ2-7; TRBD2 aligns across 13 bases. This CDR3 contains 14 residues. The J segment lost 3 bases and the V segment lost 8 bases, leaving 4 bases of the junction unmatched. The germline CDR1 and CDR2 sequences are MNHEY and SVGAGI. CDR3 loop: CASRRTSGGYEQYF. The CDR3 nucleotides read TGTGCCAGCCGCCGGACTAGCGGGGGCTACGAGCAGTACTTC.

This rearrangement joins TRBV7-7 to TRBJ2-2, with 12 bases lining up with TRBD2. Germline CDR1 SSHAT, CDR2 FNYEAQ (reference sequence). The CDR3 is made up of 17 amino acids. V gave up 3 bases and J gave up 1 base; unmatched junction bases: 3. This CDR3 reads CASSFGLAGMNTGELFF. The CDR3 coding sequence is TGTGCCAGCAGCTTCGGACTAGCGGGAATGAACACCGGGGAGCTGTTTTTT.

The gene calls are TRBV6-5 and TRBJ1-2; unclear D gene. The CDR3 length is 12 residues. Between the trimmed V and J ends, which lost 10 bases and 4 bases, there was a span of 13 bases. The germline CDR1 and CDR2 sequences are MNHEY and SVGAGI. DNA of the CDR3: TGTGCCACCCAAACTACCGCCTATGGCTACACCTTC. Translated, it gives CATQTTAYGYTF.

The chain couples TRBV7-9 to TRBJ2-5; the D is unclear. This CDR3 has 11 residues. The ends were cut back, 5 bases at V and 3 bases at J, with 4 bases in the middle. Germline-derived CDR1 and CDR2 are SEHNR and FQNEAQ (reference sequence). Here the CDR3 DNA reads TGTGCCAGCAGCCCAAAAGAGACCCAGTACTTC. It codes for CASSPKETQYF.

This chain joins TRBV7-8 and TRBJ2-7, with 8 nucleotides matching TRBD1. The junction had 7 bases not matched to a gene; V was cut back by 6 bases and J by 0 bases. Looked up from germline, CDR1 is SGHVS and CDR2 is FQNEAQ. The CDR3 runs 15 residues. CDR3 in amino acids: CASSSRQGPSYEQYF. In DNA, the CDR3 is TGTGCCAGCAGTTCCCGACAGGGGCCCTCCTACGAGCAGTACTTC.

The rearrangement links TRBV6-6 to TRBJ1-1; no clear D. V was pared by 11 bases and J by 11 bases, with 9 bases between. Germline-derived CDR1 and CDR2 are MNHNY and SVGAGI (reference sequence). This CDR3 has 8 amino acids. In nucleotides, the CDR3 is TGTGCCGTCTCTCGGGCTTTCTTT. This encodes CAVSRAFF.

As DNA, the CDR3 is TGTGCCAGCAGCTTGGCCCGCAACAGGGTTAATTCACCCCTCCACTTT. It encodes CASSLARNRVNSPLHF. The genes are TRBV5-6 and TRBJ1-6; possible D gene TRBD1, 6 bases. The CDR3 consists of 16 residues. Germline assignment: CDR1 SGHDT and CDR2 YYEEEE. Trimming took off 0 bases at V and 6 bases at J, with 13 bases between the two ends.

The chain joins TRBV2 to TRBJ2-3, with D maybe TRBD1 (6 bases). The CDR3 loop spans 15 amino acids. CDR1 is SNHLY, CDR2 FYNNEI, per germline. Trimming took 6 bases from V and 4 from J, leaving 17 bases between them. The CDR3 spells CASRATGTQADTQYF. The CDR3 DNA is TGTGCCAGCAGGGCTACAGGGACCCAGGCAGATACGCAGTATTTT.

This clone has only a few counts. V is TRBV25-1 and J is TRBJ1-1, with D unclear. This CDR3 comprises 12 residues. Trimming shortened V by 3 bases and J by 6 bases, and 8 bases separated the two germline ends. Looked up from germline, CDR1 is MGHDK and CDR2 is SYGVNS. CDR3 sequence: CASSDERAEAFF. The CDR3 DNA follows: TGTGCCAGCAGTGATGAGAGGGCTGAAGCTTTCTTT.

The rearrangement links TRBV19 to TRBJ2-4, with D tentatively TRBD1 (5 bases). The germline V and J ends were trimmed by 3 bases and 9 bases, with 18 bases remaining between them. CDR1 and CDR2 from the germline V gene are LNHDA and SQIVND (reference sequence). This CDR3 spans 15 amino acids. The CDR3 DNA reads TGTGCCAGTAGTATCGAGACAGCTAGGAGTAGCATTCAGTACTTC. Translation: CASSIETARSSIQYF.

V gene TRBV7-2 combines with J gene TRBJ2-1; 12 bases match TRBD1. The CDR3 contains 17 residues. J lost 4 bases, V lost 5 bases, and 9 bases had no gene match. CDR1 and CDR2 from the germline V gene are SGHTA and FQGNSA. The chain's CDR3 is CASSLGTGGRLYNEQFF. In DNA, the CDR3 is TGTGCCAGCAGCCTCGGGACAGGGGGCCGCCTTTACAATGAGCAGTTCTTC.

This chain uses TRBV25-1 with TRBJ1-5; the match to TRBD1 covers 10 bases. Trimming took 3 bases from V and 2 from J; bases not matched to a gene: 1. CDR1 is MGHDK and CDR2 is SYGVNS in the germline V gene. This CDR3 spans 15 amino acids. This chain's CDR3 is CASSDGTGGNQPQHF. The CDR3 region has the DNA TGTGCCAGCAGTGACGGGACAGGGGGCAATCAGCCCCAGCATTTT.

This clone was picked up a small number of times. This chain joins TRBV7-9 and TRBJ1-5; TRBD1 agrees at 7 bases. The germline gives CDR1 SEHNR, CDR2 FQNEAQ (reference sequence). V trimming: 1 base; J trimming: 5 bases; junction bases outside the gene matches: 2. The CDR3 is 14 residues long. The CDR3 DNA reads TGTGCCAGCAGCTTAGGACAGGGCCATCAGCCCCAGCATTTT. Encoded protein: CASSLGQGHQPQHF.

This clone was found a few times. The same CDR3 can be traced to other DNA sequences in this sample. The chain has TRBV2 and TRBJ1-1; 10 bases map to TRBD1. Germline values: CDR1 SNHLY, CDR2 FYNNEI. Trimming took 6 bases from V and 7 from J; bases not matched to a gene: 5. The CDR3 spans 13 residues. CDR3 nucleotide sequence: TGTGCCAGCAGACGACAGGGGGCGCTTGAAGCTTTCTTT. Translated, it gives CASRRQGALEAFF.

The chain uses TRBV27 and TRBJ2-3, with 9 bases that match TRBD2. Per the germline V gene, CDR1 is MNHEY and CDR2 is SMNVEV (reference sequence). CDR3 length: 15 residues. V lost 3 bases and J lost 5; bases outside the gene matches: 6. The CDR3, as DNA: TGTGCCAGCAGTTTCAATAGCGGGGGCAGAGATACGCAGTATTTT. It yields the protein CASSFNSGGRDTQYF.

In nucleotides, the CDR3 is TGTGCCAGCTCACGACAGGGCCCCGACACTGAAGCTTTCTTT. This gives the protein CASSRQGPDTEAFF. The chain employs TRBV18 and TRBJ1-1, with 7 nucleotides matching TRBD1. V was pared by 4 bases and J by 3 bases, with 5 bases of the junction left unmatched. Germline CDR1 reads KGHSH; CDR2 reads LQKENI. This CDR3 has 14 amino acids.

The rearrangement links TRBV5-4 to TRBJ2-7; D possibly corresponds to TRBD1 (6 bases). Germline V gives CDR1 SGHNT, CDR2 YYREEE (reference sequence). V dropped 0 bases and J dropped 6 bases, with 10 bases sitting between them. This CDR3 has 13 amino acids. The CDR3 reads CASSLAGVPEQYF. DNA for the CDR3: TGTGCCAGCAGCTTGGCAGGGGTCCCCGAGCAGTACTTC.